These 7 T cell receptor beta chains share one sample of origin, sequenced in a study of blood T cell repertoires in COVID-19. Generated by immunoSEQ multiplex PCR, the TCRdb table keeps only in-frame clones and is missing some. In the table there are about 190,000 clones, 86% of which are singletons. The sequenced sample consisted of PBMCs or T cells enriched from blood (not recorded which). These receptors were taken from a woman aged 30 to 39 who had recovered from COVID-19.

The genes are TRBV27 and TRBJ2-1; TRBD1 matches 8 bases. Germline-derived CDR1 and CDR2 are MNHEY and SMNVEV (reference sequence). The CDR3 runs to 14 residues. After removal of 0 bases from V and 15 bases from J, the junction contained 10 bases not matched to a gene. The CDR3 protein is CASSLSLQGADTFF. As DNA, the CDR3 is TGTGCCAGCAGTTTATCGTTGCAGGGGGCTGACACGTTCTTC.

This rearrangement joins TRBV7-9 to TRBJ2-7, with D perhaps matching TRBD1 (5 bases). Germline V lookup: CDR1 SEHNR, CDR2 FQNEAQ (reference sequence). The CDR3 is made up of 15 amino acids. Trimming shortened V by 1 base and J by 5 bases, and 15 bases separated the two germline ends. CDR3 sequence (DNA): TGTGCCAGCAGCTTAGGAGTCAGGGTTTTCGACGAGCAGTACTTC. Its protein is CASSLGVRVFDEQYF.

The gene calls are TRBV6-6 and TRBJ1-6; D is possibly TRBD1 (6 bases). The length of the CDR3 is 12 residues. The V end was cut by 11 bases, the J end by 9 bases, with 14 bases between. The germline V gene encodes CDR1 MNHNY and CDR2 SVGAGI (reference sequence). The CDR3 here is CAYKVGGSPLHF. The CDR3 region has the DNA TGTGCCTATAAGGTAGGGGGTTCACCCCTCCACTTT.

The rearrangement joins TRBV28 to TRBJ2-7; TRBD1 agrees at 7 bases. The CDR3 runs 15 residues. The germline gives CDR1 MDHEN, CDR2 SYDVKM. Unmatched junction bases numbered 10, after V lost 6 bases and J lost 2 bases. The CDR3 bases are TGTGCCAGCAGCCATCCTTTGACAGGGACCTACGAGCAGTACTTC. Translating it yields CASSHPLTGTYEQYF.

This clone is a singleton in its sample. This chain joins TRBV15 and TRBJ2-4; maybe TRBD1 (5 bases). The CDR3 is 18 amino acids. CDR1 and CDR2 from the germline V gene are LNHNV and YYDKDF (reference sequence). Trimming removed 3 bases at V and 1 base at J, with 19 bases between. The CDR3 reads CATSRDPRGSGAKNIQYF. The CDR3 DNA reads TGTGCCACCAGCAGGGACCCTAGGGGCAGTGGGGCCAAAAACATTCAGTACTTC.

V and J are TRBV7-3 and TRBJ1-6; TRBD1 aligns across 7 bases. CDR1 is SGHTA and CDR2 is FQGTGA in the germline V gene. Trimming at V came to 5 bases and at J to 7 bases, leaving 5 bases not matched to a gene. The CDR3 runs to 14 residues. The CDR3 nucleotides are TGTGCCAGCAGCCCGACAGGGACCAATTCACCCCTCCACTTT. Translated, it gives CASSPTGTNSPLHF.

The rearrangement links TRBV5-6 to TRBJ2-6, with D possibly matching TRBD2 (5 bases). The V and J ends lost 5 bases and 2 bases respectively, with 14 bases between them. The CDR3 totals 16 residues. Germline CDR1 SGHDT, CDR2 YYEEEE. The CDR3 DNA is TGTGCCAGCAGTGGCGGGTTCCTCCCTGGGGCCAACGTCCTGACTTTC. The encoded protein is CASSGGFLPGANVLTF.